The present TCR beta chain was sequenced within a study of T-cell memory formation after mild COVID-19. By sample fraction, this clonotype is medium-sized. TCRdb called the 5' RACE reads again in MiXCR, with one record for every CDR3 protein. The repertoire includes around 6,700 distinct CDR3 sequences, 58% of them detected once, and 2.5% to 3% sits in the top ten. Sequenced sample: PBMCs or a T cell subset sorted from them (not recorded which). The origin of this receptor is an adult who had mild COVID-19 (a few samples of this study predate the infection). Cell type and time point are not known.

CDR3 amino acids: CSARLGRAARRTEAFF. CDR3 DNA: TGCAGTGCTCGACTGGGCAGGGCGGCCCGGAGGACTGAAGCTTTCTTT. This chain uses TRBV20-1 with TRBJ1-1; D perhaps matches TRBD1 (5 bases). Germline CDR1 reads DFQATT; CDR2 reads SNEGSKA (reference sequence). Trimming left V 5 bases short and J 5 bases short, with 24 bases between. The CDR3 is 16 residues long.